Below are 19 T cell receptor beta chains sequenced from a single sample in a study of blood T cell repertoires in COVID-19 (dated by TCRdb to about 2020). Libraries were prepared through the immunoSEQ multiplex PCR assay. Held by TCRdb, this immuneACCESS table contains in-frame sequences only and omits some clones. Under half of the omission traces to an unresolved V gene where checked; the cause of the rest is unknown. Here the sample has 110,000 or so clones; around 87% occur a single time. The ten largest clones capture 25% to 30% of the sample. The sequenced material came from peripheral blood. The receptors here all came from an older man with active or convalescent COVID-19.

The V and J genes are TRBV11-2 and TRBJ2-1; maybe TRBD2 (5 bases). Trimming left V 4 bases short and J 0 bases short, with 13 bases between. Per the germline V gene, CDR1 is SGHAT and CDR2 is FQNNGV. The CDR3 totals 16 residues. DNA of the CDR3: TGTGCCAGCAGCTATCTAGTAGGGAGCTCCTACAATGAGCAGTTCTTC. This translates into CASSYLVGSSYNEQFF.

The V and J genes are TRBV5-1 and TRBJ1-6, with D perhaps matching TRBD1 (6 bases). CDR1 is SGHRS, CDR2 YFSETQ, per germline. V was shortened by 0 bases and J by 4 bases, with 11 bases between the two germline ends. The CDR3 is 16 amino acids. CDR3 DNA sequence: TGCGCCAGCAGCTTGGCTGGGGGCGGGTATAATTCACCCCTCCACTTT. Amino acids: CASSLAGGGYNSPLHF. Using reference TRBV5-1 and TRBJ1-6 for the parts outside the CDR3, the full variable domain is KAGVTQTPRYLIKTRGQQVTLSCSPISGHRSVSWYQQTPGQGLQFLFEYFSETQRNKGNFPGRFSGRQFSNSRSEMNVSTLELGDSALYLCASSLAGGGYNSPLHFGNGTRLTVT.

J is TRBJ2-5 and V is TRBV19; possible D gene TRBD2, 7 bases. The V gene lost 1 base and the J gene lost 5 bases, with 14 bases spanning the gap. The CDR3 runs 15 residues. Germline V gene data show CDR1 as LNHDA and CDR2 as SQIVND (reference sequence). The CDR3 sequence: CASSIVVGRGETQYF. CDR3 DNA sequence: TGTGCCAGTAGTATAGTCGTAGGGAGGGGGGAGACCCAGTACTTC. Filled out from reference TRBV19 and TRBJ2-5, the complete variable domain reads DGGITQSPKYLFRKEGQNVTLSCEQNLNHDAMYWYRQDPGQGLRLIYYSQIVNDFQKGDIAEGYSVSREKKESFPLTVTSAQKNPTAFYLCASSIVVGRGETQYFGPGTRLLVL.

The chain couples TRBV6-5 to TRBJ2-5; D is possibly TRBD1 (5 bases). Germline CDR1 is MNHEY and CDR2 is SVGAGI. Deletions cut 7 bases from V and 0 bases from J, with 9 bases between. The CDR3 is 13 amino acids. DNA for the CDR3: TGTGCCAGCAATGGGGCAGACCAAGAGACCCAGTACTTC. Amino acids: CASNGADQETQYF.

The chain recombines TRBV7-2 with TRBJ2-7; 12 bases map to TRBD1. J lost 4 bases, V lost 4 bases, and 5 bases had no gene match. Germline V lookup: CDR1 SGHTA, CDR2 FQGNSA. CDR3 length: 15 amino acids. The CDR3 DNA reads TGTGCCAGCAGCTATGCGGGACAGGGGGCGTACGAGCAGTACTTC. Residues: CASSYAGQGAYEQYF. Complete variable domain (other parts from reference TRBV7-2 and TRBJ2-7): GAGVSQSPSNKVTEKGKDVELRCDPISGHTALYWYRQSLGQGLEFLIYFQGNSAPDKSGLPSDRFSAERTGGSVSTLTIQRTQQEDSAVYLCASSYAGQGAYEQYFGPGTRLTVT.

In this sample, this clone turned up once. The chain has TRBV5-1 and TRBJ1-1; D is ambiguous. V gave up 2 bases and J gave up 0 bases, with 8 bases separating them. Germline assignment: CDR1 SGHRS and CDR2 YFSETQ. The CDR3 contains 14 residues. Written as DNA, the CDR3 is TGCGCCAGCAGCTTACGACATATGAACACTGAAGCTTTCTTT. Translation gives CASSLRHMNTEAFF. The variable domain in full, completed from reference TRBV5-1 and TRBJ1-1, reads KAGVTQTPRYLIKTRGQQVTLSCSPISGHRSVSWYQQTPGQGLQFLFEYFSETQRNKGNFPGRFSGRQFSNSRSEMNVSTLELGDSALYLCASSLRHMNTEAFFGQGTRLTVV.

V usage is TRBV7-9 and J usage is TRBJ2-1; TRBD1 might be the D (6 bases). CDR3 size: 15 residues. Germline lookup yields CDR1 SEHNR and CDR2 FQNEAQ (reference sequence). V was pared by 1 base and J by 0 bases, with 7 bases between. In DNA form, the CDR3 reads TGTGCCAGCAGCTTAGAGGGGGACTCCTACAATGAGCAGTTCTTC. It codes for CASSLEGDSYNEQFF.

This chain connects TRBV5-5 to TRBJ2-3; weak D call: TRBD2 (5 bases). V was trimmed by 3 bases and J by 4 bases, leaving 15 bases between them. The CDR3 length is 15 residues. In germline, CDR1 is SGHKS, CDR2 YYEKEE (reference sequence). CDR3 DNA sequence: TGTGCCAGCAGCTCATCTCTCGCGGGCGCAGATACGCAGTATTTT. Its protein product is CASSSSLAGADTQYF.

The rearrangement joins TRBV5-1 to TRBJ2-3, with 9 bases aligning to TRBD2. Germline V gene sequence: CDR1 SGHRS, CDR2 YFSETQ. V trimming: 2 bases; J trimming: 4 bases; junction bases outside the gene matches: 8. The CDR3 consists of 16 residues. The CDR3 bases are TGCGCCAGCAGCTTCGGGGGGACTAGCCTGCCAGATACGCAGTATTTT. It is translated as CASSFGGTSLPDTQYF.

The J gene is TRBJ1-1, the V gene TRBV5-1; tentatively, D is TRBD1 (5 bases). V gave up 1 base and J gave up 5 bases, with 9 bases separating them. Germline V gene lookup returns CDR1 SGHRS and CDR2 YFSETQ. The CDR3 runs to 13 residues. The CDR3 is CASSLPGGTEAFF. For the CDR3, the DNA is TGCGCCAGCAGCTTGCCCGGGGGGACTGAAGCTTTCTTT. The whole variable domain, remainder taken from reference TRBV5-1 and TRBJ1-1, is KAGVTQTPRYLIKTRGQQVTLSCSPISGHRSVSWYQQTPGQGLQFLFEYFSETQRNKGNFPGRFSGRQFSNSRSEMNVSTLELGDSALYLCASSLPGGTEAFFGQGTRLTVV.

The genes are TRBV25-1 and TRBJ2-1, with D perhaps TRBD2 (6 bases). From germline, CDR1 is MGHDK and CDR2 SYGVNS. CDR3 length: 16 amino acids. V shed 0 bases and J shed 2 bases, with 11 bases lying between them. This chain's CDR3 is CASSEYGGGTYNEQFF. The CDR3 DNA is TGTGCCAGCAGTGAATATGGGGGAGGAACCTACAATGAGCAGTTCTTC.

This chain connects TRBV6-1 to TRBJ2-2; the D gene is possibly TRBD1 (6 bases). The CDR3 extends over 17 amino acids. V was pared by 4 bases and J by 6 bases, with 21 bases between. Germline loops: CDR1 MNHNS, CDR2 SASEGT. The CDR3 nucleotides are TGTGCCAGCAGTGGAGGGGGAACCCTATTAGGACCCGGGGAGCTGTTTTTT. The encoded protein is CASSGGGTLLGPGELFF.

The chain joins TRBV7-8 to TRBJ1-3; possibly TRBD1 for D (6 bases). CDR3 length: 14 residues. Germline assignment: CDR1 SGHVS and CDR2 FQNEAQ. Between the trimmed V and J ends, which lost 2 bases and 4 bases, there was a span of 9 bases. The CDR3 loop is CASSLTGSGNTIYF. The CDR3 nucleotides read TGTGCCAGCAGCTTAACAGGGAGCGGAAACACCATATATTTT.

The chain is built from TRBV5-1 and TRBJ1-1; D is possibly TRBD1 (5 bases). Looked up from germline, CDR1 is SGHRS and CDR2 is YFSETQ. The V end was cut by 0 bases, the J end by 2 bases, with 11 bases between. There are 15 residues in the CDR3. The CDR3 nucleotides are TGCGCCAGCAGCTTGGCCCCACAGGATAACACTGAAGCTTTCTTT. Its protein is CASSLAPQDNTEAFF.

V is TRBV28 and J is TRBJ1-2, with D possibly TRBD1 on 5 matching bases. The germline V and J ends were trimmed by 6 bases and 4 bases, with 15 bases remaining between them. The germline V gene encodes CDR1 MDHEN and CDR2 SYDVKM. CDR3 size: 14 residues. The CDR3 spells CASRATGTRYGYTF. CDR3 coding DNA: TGTGCCAGCAGGGCGACGGGGACTCGCTATGGCTACACCTTC.

DNA for the CDR3: TGTGCCAGCTCACCGGGGGCGACCTCGACCGGGGAGCTGTTTTTT. Amino acid sequence: CASSPGATSTGELFF. The J gene is TRBJ2-2, the V gene TRBV18; D possibly corresponds to TRBD1 (6 bases). Trimming removed 3 bases from V and 5 bases from J, with 13 bases in between. CDR1 KGHSH and CDR2 LQKENI come from the germline V gene. The CDR3 extends over 15 amino acids.

This chain connects TRBV19 to TRBJ1-2, with 8 bases identical to TRBD1. CDR1 is LNHDA and CDR2 is SQIVND in the germline V gene (reference sequence). J lost 0 bases, V lost 6 bases, and 6 bases had no gene match. CDR3 length: 15 amino acids. The CDR3 is CASRTPTGANYGYTF. DNA for the CDR3: TGTGCCAGTAGAACGCCGACAGGGGCTAACTATGGCTACACCTTC.

This clone was observed a single time. J is TRBJ2-1 and V is TRBV7-2, with TRBD1 as a possible D gene (6 bases). The germline V and J ends were trimmed by 1 base and 14 bases, with 12 bases remaining between them. This CDR3 spans 12 amino acids. The germline gives CDR1 SGHTA, CDR2 FQGNSA. CDR3: CASSLVAYREFF. The CDR3 coding sequence is TGTGCCAGCAGCTTAGTTGCCTACAGGGAGTTCTTC.

This clone was counted a single time. V gene TRBV7-2 combines with J gene TRBJ2-7; TRBD2 agrees at 8 bases. The V segment lost 5 bases and the J segment 3 bases; nucleotides outside the gene matches: 9. The CDR3 runs to 15 residues. Germline lookup yields CDR1 SGHTA and CDR2 FQGNSA. This CDR3 is CASSTSGTRGYEQYF. The CDR3 coding sequence is TGTGCCAGCAGCACCTCCGGGACTAGAGGCTACGAGCAGTACTTC.